The text below deals with one T cell receptor beta chain. What it recognizes is unknown. Per germline, CDR1 KGHSH and CDR2 LQKENI. The CDR3 covers 14 residues. Trimming cost V 6 bases and J 2 bases, with 12 bases left between them. Clones were read by immunoSEQ multiplex PCR, and TCRdb kept only the in-frame ones, dropping some. This sample has approximately 91,000 clones, with 65% to 90% found just once. These data originate in a study of OX40 agonist ivuxolimab in advanced cancers. Study-wide results and limits: Partial responders receiving 0.1-3.0 mg/kg showed among the lowest clonal expansion. On average, CD8+ T cells had more expanded clones than CD4+.

The chain recombines TRBV18 with TRBJ2-3; D is perhaps TRBD1 (5 bases). The sample here was CD4+ or CD8+ T cells sorted from blood, taken in a trial of the OX40 agonist ivuxolimab. The TCR sequence derives from an adult with an advanced solid tumor such as melanoma, head and neck, liver or kidney cancer. CDR3 sequence reads: CASSQGSFTDTQYF. CDR3 bases: TGTGCCAGCTCCCAGGGTTCCTTCACAGATACGCAGTATTTT.